The source of this TCR beta chain is a study of graft-versus-host responses after intestinal transplantation. For the study at large: Each transplant was multivisceral, liver-intestinal, or isolated intestinal.

The posterior iliac crest or another chosen site supplied post-transplant bone marrow aspirates. Only in-frame clones appear in the TCRdb table, and some are missing; sequencing was by immunoSEQ multiplex PCR. The sample gives over 60,000 clones, approximately 92% of which show up once; 6.5% to 8.5% is in the top ten. This clone was recorded only once. What it binds is unknown. Findings and limits, study-wide: When patients had graft-donor T cell macrochimerism, their allografts held high graft-versus-host to host-versus-graft clonal ratios. Recipient marrow harbored GvH clones, some of which surfaced first in ileum or blood.

V was clipped by 4 bases and J by 5 bases, with 23 bases between them. The CDR3 spans 18 residues. The sequence was collected from a human patient who received an intestinal transplant, so some T cells may come from the graft donor. The source was bone marrow, collected 700 to 850 days after intestinal transplantation. This rearrangement joins TRBV6-7 to TRBJ2-2, with D possibly TRBD1 on 6 matching bases. TRBV6-7 is labeled an ORF, and its function is uncertain. CDR3 residues: CASSFTSRGRGRTGELFF. As DNA, the CDR3 is TGTGCCAGCAGTTTTACTTCCCGGGGCAGGGGTCGGACCGGGGAGCTGTTTTTT.